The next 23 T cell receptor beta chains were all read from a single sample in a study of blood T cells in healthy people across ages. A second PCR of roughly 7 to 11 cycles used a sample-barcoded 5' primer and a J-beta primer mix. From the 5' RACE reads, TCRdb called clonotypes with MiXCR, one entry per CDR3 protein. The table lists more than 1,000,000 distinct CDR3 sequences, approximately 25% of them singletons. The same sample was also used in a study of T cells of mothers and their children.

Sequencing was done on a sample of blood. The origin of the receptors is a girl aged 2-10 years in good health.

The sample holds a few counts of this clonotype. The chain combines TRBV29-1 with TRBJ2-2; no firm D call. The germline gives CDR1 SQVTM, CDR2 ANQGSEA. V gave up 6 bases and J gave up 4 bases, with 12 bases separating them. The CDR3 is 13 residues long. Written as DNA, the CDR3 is TGCAGCGTGCGAGGAGTCAGCACCGGGGAGCTGTTTTTT. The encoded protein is CSVRGVSTGELFF.

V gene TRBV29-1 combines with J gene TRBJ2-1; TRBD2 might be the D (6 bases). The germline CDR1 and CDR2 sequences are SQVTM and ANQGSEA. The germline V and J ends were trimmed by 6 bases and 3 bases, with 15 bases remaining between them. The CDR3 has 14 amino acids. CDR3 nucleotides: TGCAGCGTCGTTGGACGGGGGATCTACAATGAGCAGTTCTTC. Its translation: CSVVGRGIYNEQFF.

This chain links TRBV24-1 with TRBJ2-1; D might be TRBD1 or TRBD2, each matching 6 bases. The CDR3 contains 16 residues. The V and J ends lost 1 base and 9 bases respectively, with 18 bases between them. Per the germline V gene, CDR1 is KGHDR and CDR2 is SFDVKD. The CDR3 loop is CATSDLGGKTRGEQFF. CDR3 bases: TGTGCCACCAGTGATTTAGGGGGGAAAACGCGGGGTGAGCAGTTCTTC.

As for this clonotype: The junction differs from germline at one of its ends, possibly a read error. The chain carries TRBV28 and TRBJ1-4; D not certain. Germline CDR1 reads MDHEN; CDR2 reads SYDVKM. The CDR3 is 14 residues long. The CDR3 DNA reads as TGTGCCAACAGTCCTATCCGGCAGAATGAAAAACTGTTTTTT. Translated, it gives CANSPIRQNEKLFF.

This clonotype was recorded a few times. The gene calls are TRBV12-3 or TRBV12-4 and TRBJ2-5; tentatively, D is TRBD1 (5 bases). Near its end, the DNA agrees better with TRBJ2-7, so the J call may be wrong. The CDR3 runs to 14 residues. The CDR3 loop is CASLPLGRPHEQYF. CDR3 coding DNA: TGTGCCAGTTTACCTTTGGGGCGTCCCCACGAGCAGTACTTC.

The CDR3, as DNA: TGTGCCAGCAGCCAAGTTAGCGGGAGGACATACAATGAGCAGTTCTTC. Its translation: CASSQVSGRTYNEQFF. The rearrangement joins TRBV4-2 to TRBJ2-7, with 10 bases aligning to TRBD2. The J call may not be correct, given that the DNA end is closer to TRBJ2-1. From germline, CDR1 is LGHNA and CDR2 YNFKEQ. This CDR3 contains 16 residues.

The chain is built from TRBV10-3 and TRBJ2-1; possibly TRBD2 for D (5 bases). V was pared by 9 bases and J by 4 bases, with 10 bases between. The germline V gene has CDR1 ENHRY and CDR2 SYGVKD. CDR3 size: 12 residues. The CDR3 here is CAISQRYNEQFF. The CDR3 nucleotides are TGTGCCATTTCTCAGCGGTACAATGAGCAGTTCTTC.

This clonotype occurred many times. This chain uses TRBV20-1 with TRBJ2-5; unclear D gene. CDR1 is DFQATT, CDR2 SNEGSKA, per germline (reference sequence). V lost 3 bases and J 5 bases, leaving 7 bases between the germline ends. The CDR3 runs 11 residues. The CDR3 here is CSARGWETQYF. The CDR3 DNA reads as TGCAGTGCTAGGGGATGGGAGACCCAGTACTTC.

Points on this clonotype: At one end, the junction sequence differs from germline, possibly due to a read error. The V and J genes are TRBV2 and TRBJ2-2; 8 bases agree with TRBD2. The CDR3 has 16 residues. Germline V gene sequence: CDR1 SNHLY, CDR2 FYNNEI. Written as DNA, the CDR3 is TGTGCCAGCAGCCTAGCGGGCGGCCCGAACACCGGGGAACTGTTTTTT. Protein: CASSLAGGPNTGELFF.

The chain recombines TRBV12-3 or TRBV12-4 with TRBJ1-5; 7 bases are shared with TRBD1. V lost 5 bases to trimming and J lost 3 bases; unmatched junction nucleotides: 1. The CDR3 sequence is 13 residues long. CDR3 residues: CASSTGVNQPQHF. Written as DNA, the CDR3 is TGTGCCAGCAGTACAGGGGTCAATCAGCCCCAGCATTTT.

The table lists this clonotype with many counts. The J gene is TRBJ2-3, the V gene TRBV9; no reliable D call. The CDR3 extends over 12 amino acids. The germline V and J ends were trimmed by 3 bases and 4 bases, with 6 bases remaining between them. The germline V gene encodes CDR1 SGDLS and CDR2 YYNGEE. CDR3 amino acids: CASSGNPDTQYF. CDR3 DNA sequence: TGTGCCAGCAGCGGGAACCCAGATACGCAGTATTTT.

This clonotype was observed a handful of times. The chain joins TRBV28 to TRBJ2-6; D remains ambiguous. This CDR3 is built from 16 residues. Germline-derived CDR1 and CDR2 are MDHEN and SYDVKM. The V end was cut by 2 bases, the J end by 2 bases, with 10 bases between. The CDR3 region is CASSLRYSTGANVLTF. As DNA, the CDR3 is TGTGCCAGCAGTTTAAGGTATTCCACTGGGGCCAACGTCCTGACTTTC.

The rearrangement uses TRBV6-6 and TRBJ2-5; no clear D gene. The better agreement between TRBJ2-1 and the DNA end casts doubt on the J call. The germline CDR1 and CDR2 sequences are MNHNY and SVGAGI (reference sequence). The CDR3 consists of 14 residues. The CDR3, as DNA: TGTGCCAGCAGTTACCTTGATAATTCATATGAGCAGTTCTTC. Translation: CASSYLDNSYEQFF.

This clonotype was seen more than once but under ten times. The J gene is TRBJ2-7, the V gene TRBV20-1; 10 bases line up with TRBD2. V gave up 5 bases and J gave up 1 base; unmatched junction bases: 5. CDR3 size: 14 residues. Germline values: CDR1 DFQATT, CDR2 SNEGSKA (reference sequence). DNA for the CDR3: TGCAGTGCTGCGCTAGCGGGAGCTTCCTACGAGCAGTACTTC. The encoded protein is CSAALAGASYEQYF.

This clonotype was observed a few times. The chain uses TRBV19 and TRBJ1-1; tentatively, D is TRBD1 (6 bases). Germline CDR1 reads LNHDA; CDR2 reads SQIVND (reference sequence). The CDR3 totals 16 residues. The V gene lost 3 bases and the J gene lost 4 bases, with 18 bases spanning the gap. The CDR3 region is CASSMFGGAGATEAFF. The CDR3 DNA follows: TGTGCCAGTAGTATGTTCGGGGGCGCCGGGGCCACTGAAGCTTTCTTT.

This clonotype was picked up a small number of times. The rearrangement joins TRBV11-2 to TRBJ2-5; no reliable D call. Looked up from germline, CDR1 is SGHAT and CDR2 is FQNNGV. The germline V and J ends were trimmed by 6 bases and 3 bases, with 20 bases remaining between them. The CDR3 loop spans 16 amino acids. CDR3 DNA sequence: TGTGCCAGCAGACCCCCGGGTGCCGGATGGGAAGAGACCCAGTACTTC. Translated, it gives CASRPPGAGWEETQYF.

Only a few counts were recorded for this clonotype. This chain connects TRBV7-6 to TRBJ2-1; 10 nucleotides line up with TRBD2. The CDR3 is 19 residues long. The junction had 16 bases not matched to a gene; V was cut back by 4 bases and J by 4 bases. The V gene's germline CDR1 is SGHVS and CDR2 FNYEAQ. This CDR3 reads CASSSQPGLAEIFYNEQFF. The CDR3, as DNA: TGTGCCAGCAGCTCACAGCCCGGACTAGCGGAGATCTTTTACAATGAGCAGTTCTTC.

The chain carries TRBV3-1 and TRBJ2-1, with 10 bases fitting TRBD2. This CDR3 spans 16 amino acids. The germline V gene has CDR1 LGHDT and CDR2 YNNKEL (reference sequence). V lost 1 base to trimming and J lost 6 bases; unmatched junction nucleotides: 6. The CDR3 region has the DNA TGTGCCAGCAGCCAAGCTCTAGCGGGAGTGGGCAATGAGCAGTTCTTC. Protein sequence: CASSQALAGVGNEQFF.

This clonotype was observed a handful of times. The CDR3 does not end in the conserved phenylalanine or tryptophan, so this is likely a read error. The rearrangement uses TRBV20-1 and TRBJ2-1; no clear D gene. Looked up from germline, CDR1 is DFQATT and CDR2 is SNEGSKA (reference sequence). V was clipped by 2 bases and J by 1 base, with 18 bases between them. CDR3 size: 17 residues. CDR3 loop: CSARTGYLTYSYNEQFS. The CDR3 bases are TGCAGTGCTAGAACTGGGTACCTAACTTATTCCTACAATGAGCAGTTCTCC.

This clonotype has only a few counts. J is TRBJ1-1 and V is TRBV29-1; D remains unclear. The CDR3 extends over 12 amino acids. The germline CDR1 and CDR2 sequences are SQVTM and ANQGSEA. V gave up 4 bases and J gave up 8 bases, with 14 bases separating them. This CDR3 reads CSVGQEVTEAFF. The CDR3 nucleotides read TGCAGCGTTGGTCAGGAGGTCACCGAAGCTTTCTTT. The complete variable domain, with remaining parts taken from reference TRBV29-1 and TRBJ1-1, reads SAVISQKPSRDICQRGTSLTIQCQVDSQVTMMFWYRQQPGQSLTLIATANQGSEATYESGFVIDKFPISRPNLTFSTLTVSNMSPEDSSIYLCSVGQEVTEAFFGQGTRLTVV.

CDR3 nucleotides: TGTGCCAGCGGGGGACAGGGGCACGAAGAGACCCAGTACTTC. Translation gives CASGGQGHEETQYF. V and J are TRBV2 and TRBJ2-5; 10 nucleotides line up with TRBD1. CDR1 and CDR2 (germline): SNHLY, FYNNEI. The CDR3 has 14 residues. The V gene end was trimmed by 8 bases and the J gene end by 3 bases; junction bases not matched to a gene: 6.

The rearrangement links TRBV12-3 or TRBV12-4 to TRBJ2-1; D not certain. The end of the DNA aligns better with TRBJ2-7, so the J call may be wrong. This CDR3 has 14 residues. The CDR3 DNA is TGTGCCAGCAGCCCGGTGGTTTGGACCCGTGGGCAGTACTTC. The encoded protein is CASSPVVWTRGQYF.

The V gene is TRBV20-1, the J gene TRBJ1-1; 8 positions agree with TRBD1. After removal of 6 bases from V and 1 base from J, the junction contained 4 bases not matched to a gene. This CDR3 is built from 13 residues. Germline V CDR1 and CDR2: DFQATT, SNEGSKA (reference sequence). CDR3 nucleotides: TGCAGTGCCAGGACAGGGTCGAACACTGAAGCTTTCTTT. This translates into CSARTGSNTEAFF.